Shown below are 14 T cell receptor beta chains from a single sample sequenced in a study of control samples from healthy donors and cancer patients (dated by TCRdb to the early 2020s). The library was generated by the immunoSEQ multiplex PCR assay. TCRdb limited this immuneACCESS table to in-frame rearrangements with V and J called. A share of clones is missing; checked studies link under half to unresolved V genes, and the rest is unexplained. The sample table lists roughly 86,000 clones, approximately 93% of them with a count of one. Of the sample, approximately 1.5% falls within the top ten clones. Sample: blood. The source is a woman in her 30s in good health.

The chain carries TRBV5-8 and TRBJ1-5; D is possibly TRBD1 (5 bases). CDR1 is SGHTS and CDR2 is YDEGEE in the germline V gene. The CDR3 loop spans 17 amino acids. V lost 1 base and J 2 bases, leaving 16 bases between the germline ends. The CDR3 DNA reads as TGTGCCAGCAGCTTGCCAGGGAGCCACCCGGGCAATCAGCCCCAGCATTTT. Amino acid sequence: CASSLPGSHPGNQPQHF. Using reference TRBV5-8 and TRBJ1-5 for the parts outside the CDR3, the full variable domain is EAGVTQSPTHLIKTRGQQATLRCSPISGHTSVYWYQQALGLGLQFLLWYDEGEERNRGNFPPRFSGRQFPNYSSELNVNALELEDSALYLCASSLPGSHPGNQPQHFGDGTRLSIL.

This rearrangement joins TRBV9 to TRBJ2-1; D not resolved. The CDR3 contains 16 residues. Trimming left V 0 bases short and J 8 bases short, with 18 bases between. Looked up from germline, CDR1 is SGDLS and CDR2 is YYNGEE. The CDR3 DNA is TGTGCCAGCAGCGTAGAATTCGCGAATTGGGGTGATGAGCAGTTCTTC. It codes for CASSVEFANWGDEQFF.

The V call is TRBV28, the J call TRBJ1-2, with 7 positions matching TRBD1. CDR3 size: 14 residues. Losses at the gene ends were 4 bases for V and 8 bases for J; bases not matched to a gene: 10. Germline assignment: CDR1 MDHEN and CDR2 SYDVKM. Here the CDR3 DNA reads TGTGCCAGCAGTTCAACCGGGACAGACCGGGGCTACACCTTC. Encoded protein: CASSSTGTDRGYTF.

The chain employs TRBV2 and TRBJ1-5, with 7 bases identical to TRBD1. The CDR3 is 15 residues long. The V segment lost 7 bases and the J segment 0 bases; nucleotides outside the gene matches: 6. CDR1 SNHLY and CDR2 FYNNEI come from the germline V gene. In DNA form, the CDR3 reads TGTGCCAGCAATCGGGACAGCTATAGCAATCAGCCCCAGCATTTT. It codes for CASNRDSYSNQPQHF.

The chain joins TRBV4-1 to TRBJ2-2; a possible D gene is TRBD1 (5 bases). Germline CDR1 and CDR2: MGHRA and YSYEKL. The CDR3 loop spans 17 amino acids. V was shortened by 4 bases and J by 4 bases, with 19 bases between the two germline ends. The CDR3 sequence: CASSPRVFRTSTGELFF. The CDR3 nucleotides are TGCGCCAGCAGCCCCCGGGTCTTTAGGACATCCACCGGGGAGCTGTTTTTT.

The genes are TRBV9 and TRBJ1-2, with TRBD1 identical over 7 bases. The CDR3 sequence is 16 residues long. J gave up 0 bases and V 6 bases, and 11 bases lay outside the gene matches. The germline V gene encodes CDR1 SGDLS and CDR2 YYNGEE. The CDR3 DNA reads TGTGCCAGCACCCGACAGGGTTCATCAGCTAACTATGGCTACACCTTC. It codes for CASTRQGSSANYGYTF.

The chain uses TRBV18 and TRBJ1-2; no clear D gene. Germline V CDR1 and CDR2: KGHSH, LQKENI. The CDR3 is 16 residues long. Trimming left V 2 bases short and J 3 bases short, with 16 bases between. CDR3 coding DNA: TGTGCCAGCTCACCAACCAGTTCACTTAAGGACTATGGCTACACCTTC. Its translation: CASSPTSSLKDYGYTF.

The chain couples TRBV9 to TRBJ2-3, with TRBD1 as a possible D gene (6 bases). Trimming removed 4 bases at V and 2 bases at J, with 23 bases between. The CDR3 is 18 residues long. CDR1 is SGDLS and CDR2 is YYNGEE in the germline V gene. The DNA for the CDR3 is TGTGCCAGCAGCCCGTACAGGGAATCTACGCCTTTCACAGATACGCAGTATTTT. Translating it yields CASSPYRESTPFTDTQYF.

This rearrangement joins TRBV5-6 to TRBJ1-4; D may be TRBD1 (6 bases). Germline loops: CDR1 SGHDT, CDR2 YYEEEE. This CDR3 comprises 16 residues. Trimming cost V 4 bases and J 0 bases, with 13 bases left between them. CDR3: CASSTGTYATNEKLFF. In nucleotides, the CDR3 is TGTGCCAGCAGCACCGGGACATACGCAACTAATGAAAAACTGTTTTTT.

The chain uses TRBV29-1 and TRBJ2-5; the D is unclear. The V and J ends lost 7 bases and 0 bases respectively, with 12 bases between them. The CDR3 is 13 amino acids. Germline CDR1 reads SQVTM; CDR2 reads ANQGSEA. This chain's CDR3 is CSARSTYQETQYF. CDR3 nucleotides: TGCAGCGCCCGGTCCACTTACCAAGAGACCCAGTACTTC.

The gene calls are TRBV6-5 and TRBJ1-2; unclear D gene. Germline V gives CDR1 MNHEY, CDR2 SVGAGI. V shed 6 bases and J shed 2 bases, with 7 bases lying between them. The CDR3 consists of 12 residues. The CDR3: CASRRANYGYTF. DNA of the CDR3: TGTGCCAGCAGAAGGGCCAACTATGGCTACACCTTC.

V and J are TRBV7-6 and TRBJ2-1, with TRBD2 matching over 14 bases. The germline V gene encodes CDR1 SGHVS and CDR2 FNYEAQ. This CDR3 is built from 17 residues. V was clipped by 3 bases and J by 2 bases; unmatched bases: 3. The CDR3 DNA reads TGTGCCAGCAGCTTGGGACTAGCGGGAGTTCCCTACAATGAGCAGTTCTTC. Protein product: CASSLGLAGVPYNEQFF.

The chain uses TRBV9 and TRBJ1-5; D unclear. Between the trimmed V and J ends, which lost 3 bases and 0 bases, there was a span of 4 bases. The V gene's germline CDR1 is SGDLS and CDR2 YYNGEE. The CDR3 loop spans 13 amino acids. CDR3 in DNA: TGTGCCAGCAGCGGAGTTAGCAATCAGCCCCAGCATTTT. It translates to CASSGVSNQPQHF. Filled out from reference TRBV9 and TRBJ1-5, the complete variable domain reads DSGVTQTPKHLITATGQRVTLRCSPRSGDLSVYWYQQSLDQGLQFLIQYYNGEERAKGNILERFSAQQFPDLHSELNLSSLELGDSALYFCASSGVSNQPQHFGDGTRLSIL.

V gene TRBV11-1 combines with J gene TRBJ2-7; 9 bases are shared with TRBD1. The CDR3 consists of 15 residues. Trimming at V came to 8 bases and at J to 3 bases, leaving 11 bases not matched to a gene. Germline-derived CDR1 and CDR2 are SGHAT and FQDESV (reference sequence). This chain's CDR3 is CASRSSGTGHYEQYF. The CDR3 DNA sequence: TGTGCCAGCCGCTCATCCGGGACAGGGCACTACGAGCAGTACTTC.